This T cell receptor beta chain was identified in a study of glioma-infiltrating T cells after dendritic cell vaccination. Study as a whole: Three intradermal dendritic cell vaccine injections were given every two weeks.

The CDR3 spans 15 residues. CDR1 is SGHRS and CDR2 is YFSETQ in the germline V gene. Between the trimmed V and J ends, which lost 1 base and 8 bases, there was a span of 18 bases. Comment on this clone: No antigen is known for it.

Before vaccination, two weeks after the third vaccination, and at progression, PBMC were collected. Study-wide points: Complete blood and tumor specimen sets were limited to few patients.

The table came from immunoSEQ multiplex PCR; TCRdb's copy has only in-frame clones and leaves some out. This table has around 96,000 clones, 70% to 80% appearing once. The source was blood, collected before dendritic cell vaccination. The clonotype comes from a human donor with glioblastoma. The chain uses TRBV5-1 and TRBJ1-2; a weak D match, TRBD1 (5 bases). CDR3 bases: TGCGCCAGCAGCTTGTGGACCAGGGTTGAAATGGGCTACACCTTC. It codes for CASSLWTRVEMGYTF.